This T cell receptor beta chain was sequenced for a study of blood T cell repertoires in COVID-19. The overall study: The cDNA or gDNA used as material had been derived from T cells, B-cell-depleted T cells, or PBMCs.

Germline CDR1 MGHDK, CDR2 SYGVNS. With V trimmed by 2 bases and J by 3 bases, 4 bases remained unmatched. This CDR3 comprises 15 residues. Original analysis: For nucleated cells, counts were estimated from reference gene primer amplification. Some clones are missing from TCRdb's copy, which holds only in-frame ones; the method was immunoSEQ multiplex PCR. D and trimming were read from the DNA, whereas the V and J calls and clone size are those reported in that table. This table has approximately 210,000 clones, 75% to 85% appearing once. Recruits, aged about 18 to 89 years, lived in 20 to 30 US areas.

The sequence came from a man aged 30 to 39 with acute COVID-19. Sequenced: PBMCs or T cells enriched from blood (not recorded which). The V gene is TRBV25-1, the J gene TRBJ1-5; TRBD1 matches 7 bases. CDR3 DNA: TGTGCCAGCAGTGAAGGCAGGGGGATCAATCAGCCCCAGCATTTT. Translated: CASSEGRGINQPQHF.